This TCR beta chain was profiled in a study of blood T cell repertoires in COVID-19. TCRdb's table, derived via immunoSEQ multiplex PCR, lists solely in-frame clones and lacks some. The table shows some 120,000 clones, with approximately 86% occurring only once. This CDR3 contains 15 residues. The germline CDR1 and CDR2 sequences are LNHDA and SQIVND (reference sequence). With 5 bases removed from V and 7 bases from J, the gap between germline ends came to 15 bases. The chain has TRBV19 and TRBJ1-6; the D is unclear. The specimen was peripheral blood. The clonotype originates from a woman in her 50s who had recovered from COVID-19. Written as DNA, the CDR3 is TGTGCCAGTAGTCCCTCGCCGGGGAGGAATTCACCCCTCCACTTT. This gives the protein CASSPSPGRNSPLHF.